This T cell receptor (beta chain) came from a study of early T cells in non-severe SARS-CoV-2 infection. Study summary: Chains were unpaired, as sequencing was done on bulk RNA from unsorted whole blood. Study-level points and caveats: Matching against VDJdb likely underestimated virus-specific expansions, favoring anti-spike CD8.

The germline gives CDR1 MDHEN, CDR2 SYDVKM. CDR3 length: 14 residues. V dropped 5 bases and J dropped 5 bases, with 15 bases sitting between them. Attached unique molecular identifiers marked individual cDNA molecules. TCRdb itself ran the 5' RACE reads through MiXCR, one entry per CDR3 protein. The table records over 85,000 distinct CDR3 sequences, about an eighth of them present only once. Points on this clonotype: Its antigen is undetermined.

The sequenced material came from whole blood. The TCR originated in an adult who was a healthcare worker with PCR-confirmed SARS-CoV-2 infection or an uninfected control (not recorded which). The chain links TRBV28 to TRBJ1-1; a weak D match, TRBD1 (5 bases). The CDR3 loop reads CASSGRGGTTEAFF. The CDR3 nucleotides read TGTGCCAGCAGTGGGAGGGGAGGAACTACTGAAGCTTTCTTT.